This TCR beta chain is drawn from a study of vaccination effects on CD4 cells after COVID-19. Under the ViraFEST assay, PBMC were stimulated with viral peptide pools so that antigen-specific CD4+ T cells expanded. Sequencing was performed afterwards. Subsequent to a culture period of less than twelve days, CD4+ T cells were isolated. All vaccine recipients tested negative for nucleocapsid antibodies and had never contracted SARS-CoV-2 infection. Every well housed around 2.1 million PBMC, which grew in culture alongside about 11 IU/ml IL-2 and 10 ug/ml peptides. Half-medium replacement with IL-2 medium occurred on days 3 and 7. Study-level findings and limits: Convalescent patients in the study were few, and early post-infection timepoints were absent. Cross-reactivity with common cold coronaviruses was shown by only 1 of 255 vaccine-induced clones in healthy vaccinees.

Concerning this clone itself: Its target is not known.

Only in-frame clones appear in the TCRdb table, and some are missing; sequencing was by immunoSEQ multiplex PCR. The table records about 73,000 clones, 60% to 75% of them present only once. The germline CDR1 and CDR2 sequences are GTSNPN and SVGIG (reference sequence). The CDR3 contains 16 residues. Trimming took off 0 bases at V and 6 bases at J, with 20 bases between the two ends. Sequenced material: CD4+ T cells from PBMCs cultured with HCoV-NL63 spike peptides, taken before COVID-19 vaccination. The gene calls are TRBV30 and TRBJ2-5, with D unclear. The sequence was obtained from a human donor who received a COVID-19 vaccine. The CDR3 loop reads CAWSVPQRAPQKTQYF. CDR3 bases: TGTGCCTGGAGTGTACCTCAGCGAGCCCCTCAGAAGACCCAGTACTTC. Filled out from reference TRBV30 and TRBJ2-5, the complete variable domain reads SQTIHQWPATLVQPVGSPLSLECTVEGTSNPNLYWYRQAAGRGLQLLFYSVGIGQISSEVPQNLSASRPQDRQFILSSKKLLLSDSGFYLCAWSVPQRAPQKTQYFGPGTRLLVL.